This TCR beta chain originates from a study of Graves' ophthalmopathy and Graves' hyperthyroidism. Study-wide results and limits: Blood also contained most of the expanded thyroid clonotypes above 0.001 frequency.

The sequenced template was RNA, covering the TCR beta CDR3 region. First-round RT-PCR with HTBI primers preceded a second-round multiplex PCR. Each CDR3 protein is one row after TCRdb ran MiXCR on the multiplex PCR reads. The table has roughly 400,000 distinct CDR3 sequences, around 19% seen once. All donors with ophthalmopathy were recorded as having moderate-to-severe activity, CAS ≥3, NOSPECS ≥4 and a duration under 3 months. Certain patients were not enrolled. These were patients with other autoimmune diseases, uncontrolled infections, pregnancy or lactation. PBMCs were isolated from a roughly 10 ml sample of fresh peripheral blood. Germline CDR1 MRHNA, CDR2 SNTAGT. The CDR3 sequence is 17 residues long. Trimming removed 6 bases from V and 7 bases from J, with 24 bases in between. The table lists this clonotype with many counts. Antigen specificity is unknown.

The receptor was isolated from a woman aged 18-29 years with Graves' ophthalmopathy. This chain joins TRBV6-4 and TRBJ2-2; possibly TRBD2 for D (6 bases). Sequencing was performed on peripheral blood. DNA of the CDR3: TGTGCCAGCAGGTCCCCCGTAGTAAGCGGGCGGCGCGGGGAGCTGTTTTTT. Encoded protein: CASRSPVVSGRRGELFF.